Listed below are T cell receptor beta chains from one sample, sequenced in a study of blood T cell repertoires in COVID-19. Profiled with immunoSEQ multiplex PCR; TCRdb holds only in-frame clones, not every one. The data show about 120,000 clones, with about nine tenths seen just once and 7.9% held by the top ten. Source material: peripheral blood. These receptors were obtained from a man between 65 and 85 years old who had recovered from COVID-19. The CDR3 runs from the conserved cysteine through the conserved F or W. Each record gives: D gene, V gene, J gene, clone size, CDR3 protein, CDR3 DNA. A D gene is named only where the DNA matches it firmly. Not all rows give a size; the values are once, few, many and, for expanded clones, a class.

D gene: TRBD1
V gene: TRBV6-5
J gene: TRBJ1-5
clone size: NA
CDR3 protein: CATLAQDRANQPQHF
CDR3 DNA: TGTGCCACGCTCGCTCAGGACAGGGCCAATCAGCCCCAGCATTTT

D gene: TRBD2
V gene: TRBV5-1
J gene: TRBJ2-2
clone size: once
CDR3 protein: CASSLGLAGTGELFF
CDR3 DNA: TGCGCCAGCAGCTTGGGTCTAGCGGGCACCGGGGAGCTGTTTTTT

D gene: NA
V gene: TRBV15
J gene: TRBJ2-1
clone size: NA
CDR3 protein: CATSPRRGTPAYNEQFF
CDR3 DNA: TGTGCCACCAGCCCCCGCCGAGGGACTCCTGCCTACAATGAGCAGTTCTTC

D gene: NA
V gene: TRBV7-3
J gene: TRBJ1-4
clone size: NA
CDR3 protein: CASSLSGGVNEKLFF
CDR3 DNA: TGTGCCAGTAGCTTATCTGGCGGAGTAAATGAAAAACTGTTTTTT

D gene: NA
V gene: TRBV4-1
J gene: TRBJ1-5
clone size: NA
CDR3 protein: CASSQDGQGYQPQHF
CDR3 DNA: TGCGCCAGCAGCCAAGACGGGCAGGGGTATCAGCCCCAGCATTTT

D gene: TRBD1
V gene: TRBV11-2
J gene: TRBJ1-6
clone size: NA
CDR3 protein: CASSLESPGQGANSPLHF
CDR3 DNA: TGTGCCAGCAGCTTAGAATCCCCGGGACAGGGGGCTAATTCACCCCTCCACTTT

D gene: NA
V gene: TRBV5-1
J gene: TRBJ1-2
clone size: NA
CDR3 protein: CASSLALRAHGYTF
CDR3 DNA: TGCGCCAGCAGCTTGGCCTTGCGGGCCCATGGCTACACCTTC

D gene: TRBD2
V gene: TRBV5-1
J gene: TRBJ2-2
clone size: NA
CDR3 protein: CASSLSLAGGYANTGELFF
CDR3 DNA: TGCGCCAGCAGCTTGAGCCTAGCGGGGGGGTATGCGAACACCGGGGAGCTGTTTTTT

D gene: NA
V gene: TRBV2
J gene: TRBJ1-6
clone size: NA
CDR3 protein: CASSWTDGRNSPLHF
CDR3 DNA: TGTGCCAGCAGTTGGACAGACGGGAGGAATTCACCCCTCCACTTT

D gene: TRBD2
V gene: TRBV5-6
J gene: TRBJ2-7
clone size: NA
CDR3 protein: CASSFLSGGSTYEQYF
CDR3 DNA: TGTGCCAGCAGCTTTCTTAGCGGGGGAAGCACCTACGAGCAGTACTTC

D gene: TRBD2
V gene: TRBV7-9
J gene: TRBJ2-3
clone size: once
CDR3 protein: CASSLEGGRGADTQYF
CDR3 DNA: TGTGCCAGCAGCTTAGAGGGCGGGAGAGGGGCAGATACGCAGTATTTT

D gene: TRBD2
V gene: TRBV6-2/TRBV6-3
J gene: TRBJ2-7
clone size: NA
CDR3 protein: CASSESGLASWEQYF
CDR3 DNA: TGTGCCAGCAGTGAGTCAGGACTAGCGTCTTGGGAGCAGTACTTC

D gene: NA
V gene: TRBV9
J gene: TRBJ1-2
clone size: NA
CDR3 protein: CASSVVPSPDYGYTF
CDR3 DNA: TGTGCCAGCAGCGTAGTCCCCTCACCGGACTATGGCTACACCTTC

D gene: NA
V gene: TRBV5-1
J gene: TRBJ2-1
clone size: NA
CDR3 protein: CASRDGLADRGEQFF
CDR3 DNA: TGCGCCAGCAGGGATGGACTAGCGGACAGGGGTGAGCAGTTCTTC

D gene: NA
V gene: TRBV5-1
J gene: TRBJ2-2
clone size: NA
CDR3 protein: CASSFRGSGTGELFF
CDR3 DNA: TGCGCCAGCAGCTTCCGGGGATCGGGCACCGGGGAGCTGTTTTTT

D gene: NA
V gene: TRBV29-1
J gene: TRBJ2-5
clone size: NA
CDR3 protein: CSVEGDSKGETQYF
CDR3 DNA: TGCAGCGTTGAAGGGGACTCAAAGGGGGAGACCCAGTACTTC

D gene: NA
V gene: TRBV7-2
J gene: TRBJ1-1
clone size: NA
CDR3 protein: CASIYIQGYTEAFF
CDR3 DNA: TGTGCCAGCATCTACATCCAGGGGTACACTGAAGCTTTCTTT

D gene: NA
V gene: TRBV5-1
J gene: TRBJ1-1
clone size: NA
CDR3 protein: CASSFRTGVMNTEAFF
CDR3 DNA: TGCGCCAGCAGCTTTAGAACGGGGGTTATGAACACTGAAGCTTTCTTT

D gene: NA
V gene: TRBV30
J gene: TRBJ2-2
clone size: NA
CDR3 protein: CAWSHRGQNTGELFF
CDR3 DNA: TGTGCCTGGAGTCACCGGGGACAGAACACCGGGGAGCTGTTTTTT

D gene: NA
V gene: TRBV5-1
J gene: TRBJ2-7
clone size: NA
CDR3 protein: CASSEPSGILQQYF
CDR3 DNA: TGCGCCAGCAGCGAACCCTCGGGTATCTTGCAGCAGTACTTC

D gene: NA
V gene: TRBV7-6
J gene: TRBJ2-5
clone size: NA
CDR3 protein: CASSSASSVETQYF
CDR3 DNA: TGTGCCAGCAGCTCCGCTAGCTCTGTGGAGACCCAGTACTTC

D gene: TRBD2
V gene: TRBV3-1/TRBV3-2
J gene: TRBJ2-4
clone size: NA
CDR3 protein: CASSQGGTSAILAKNIQYF
CDR3 DNA: TGTGCCAGCAGCCAAGGGGGGACTAGCGCAATCCTAGCCAAAAACATTCAGTACTTC

D gene: NA
V gene: TRBV28
J gene: TRBJ2-1
clone size: NA
CDR3 protein: CASSLLQGTYNEQFF
CDR3 DNA: TGTGCCAGCAGTTTACTCCAGGGCACCTACAATGAGCAGTTCTTC

D gene: NA
V gene: TRBV19
J gene: TRBJ1-2
clone size: NA
CDR3 protein: CASSQEVGRVYGYTF
CDR3 DNA: TGTGCCAGTAGCCAAGAGGTAGGGCGGGTCTATGGCTACACCTTC

D gene: NA
V gene: TRBV10-1
J gene: TRBJ2-5
clone size: NA
CDR3 protein: CASSESMTPERTQYF
CDR3 DNA: TGCGCCAGCAGTGAGTCGATGACACCCGAGAGGACCCAGTACTTC

D gene: TRBD1
V gene: TRBV5-1
J gene: TRBJ2-7
clone size: NA
CDR3 protein: CASSLAQTGDEQYF
CDR3 DNA: TGCGCCAGCAGCTTGGCCCAGACAGGGGACGAGCAGTACTTC

D gene: NA
V gene: TRBV5-1
J gene: TRBJ1-3
clone size: NA
CDR3 protein: CASSTGQGNTIYF
CDR3 DNA: TGCGCCAGCAGCACCGGACAGGGAAACACCATATATTTT

D gene: NA
V gene: TRBV15
J gene: TRBJ2-2
clone size: NA
CDR3 protein: CATSRDRETGELFF
CDR3 DNA: TGTGCCACCAGCAGGGACAGAGAGACCGGGGAGCTGTTTTTT

D gene: NA
V gene: TRBV11-2
J gene: TRBJ2-1
clone size: NA
CDR3 protein: CASSVNRVNEQFF
CDR3 DNA: TGTGCCAGCAGCGTAAACAGGGTAAATGAGCAGTTCTTC

D gene: NA
V gene: TRBV6-5
J gene: TRBJ1-2
clone size: once
CDR3 protein: CASTQGNGYTF
CDR3 DNA: TGTGCCAGCACCCAGGGGAATGGCTACACCTTC

D gene: NA
V gene: TRBV6-5
J gene: TRBJ2-3
clone size: NA
CDR3 protein: CASRPTIWPTDTQYF
CDR3 DNA: TGTGCCAGCAGGCCGACTATTTGGCCGACAGATACGCAGTATTTT

D gene: NA
V gene: TRBV12-3/TRBV12-4
J gene: TRBJ1-2
clone size: NA
CDR3 protein: CASSAERNYGYTF
CDR3 DNA: TGTGCCAGCAGCGCTGAGAGAAACTATGGCTACACCTTC

D gene: TRBD1
V gene: TRBV11-2
J gene: TRBJ2-1
clone size: NA
CDR3 protein: CASRGQGIYNEQFF
CDR3 DNA: TGTGCCAGCAGGGGACAGGGGATATACAATGAGCAGTTCTTC

D gene: TRBD1
V gene: TRBV6-5
J gene: TRBJ2-7
clone size: few
CDR3 protein: CASRRQGYTYEQYF
CDR3 DNA: TGTGCCAGCAGAAGACAGGGGTACACCTACGAGCAGTACTTC

D gene: NA
V gene: TRBV6-5
J gene: TRBJ1-1
clone size: once
CDR3 protein: CASRRRDYMNTEAFF
CDR3 DNA: TGTGCCAGCAGGCGCAGGGATTACATGAACACTGAAGCTTTCTTT

D gene: NA
V gene: TRBV28
J gene: TRBJ2-3
clone size: many
CDR3 protein: CASSLGQLPDTQYF
CDR3 DNA: TGTGCCAGCAGTTTGGGGCAGCTCCCAGATACGCAGTATTTT

D gene: NA
V gene: TRBV30
J gene: TRBJ1-2
clone size: NA
CDR3 protein: CAWRLGPQGGYTF
CDR3 DNA: TGTGCCTGGAGGCTTGGGCCGCAGGGTGGCTACACCTTC

D gene: TRBD1
V gene: TRBV7-9
J gene: TRBJ1-4
clone size: once
CDR3 protein: CASYRTGGREKLFF
CDR3 DNA: TGTGCCAGCTACCGGACAGGGGGACGTGAAAAACTGTTTTTT

D gene: TRBD2
V gene: TRBV2
J gene: TRBJ2-3
clone size: NA
CDR3 protein: CASSETSRGRAQYF
CDR3 DNA: TGTGCCAGCAGTGAGACTAGCCGGGGACGGGCGCAGTATTTT

D gene: TRBD2
V gene: TRBV28
J gene: TRBJ2-1
clone size: NA
CDR3 protein: CASSLGGGVSNEQFF
CDR3 DNA: TGTGCCAGCAGTTTGGGCGGGGGGGTATCCAATGAGCAGTTCTTC

D gene: NA
V gene: TRBV2
J gene: TRBJ2-2
clone size: few
CDR3 protein: CASSPQGNTGELFF
CDR3 DNA: TGTGCCAGCAGTCCCCAGGGGAACACCGGGGAGCTGTTTTTT